The rows below give T cell receptor beta chains drawn from one sample of a study of response to subunit inactivated influenza vaccine. TCRdb called the RT-PCR reads again in MiXCR, with one record for every CDR3 protein. The sample consists of about 480,000 distinct CDR3 sequences, 25% of them appearing once. The sequences come from CD4+ T cells sorted from PBMCs, collected more than 4 days after vaccination. The receptor set was obtained from a man aged 50 to 60 who received an inactivated influenza vaccine. CDR3s include the opening cysteine and the closing phenylalanine or tryptophan. A D gene is named only where the DNA matches it firmly. Only some rows state a clone size, as once, few, many or a class for expanded clones.

d_gene: TRBD2
j_gene: TRBJ2-1
v_gene: TRBV30
abundance: NA
CDR3aa: CAWSGGASGSLEQFF
CDR3nt: TGTGCCTGGAGTGGGGGTGCTAGCGGGAGTCTTGAGCAGTTCTTC

d_gene: NA
j_gene: TRBJ2-7
v_gene: TRBV3-1
abundance: few
CDR3aa: CASSQVSHEQYF
CDR3nt: TGTGCCAGCAGCCAAGTGTCGCACGAGCAGTACTTC

d_gene: NA
j_gene: TRBJ1-1
v_gene: TRBV6-6
abundance: NA
CDR3aa: CASRSGQEAFF
CDR3nt: TGTGCCAGCAGAAGCGGACAGGAAGCTTTCTTT

d_gene: TRBD1
j_gene: TRBJ1-2
v_gene: TRBV9
abundance: NA
CDR3aa: CASSASTGGFYGYTF
CDR3nt: TGTGCCAGCAGCGCTTCGACAGGGGGGTTCTATGGCTACACCTTC

d_gene: TRBD2
j_gene: TRBJ2-3
v_gene: TRBV29-1
abundance: many
CDR3aa: CSVGTSGSTDTQYF
CDR3nt: TGCAGCGTCGGGACTAGCGGAAGCACAGATACGCAGTATTTT

d_gene: TRBD1
j_gene: TRBJ2-6
v_gene: TRBV12-3/TRBV12-4
abundance: NA
CDR3aa: CASSSRRGPGANVLTF
CDR3nt: TGTGCCAGCAGTTCCCGCAGGGGGCCTGGGGCCAACGTCCTGACTTTC

d_gene: NA
j_gene: TRBJ2-5
v_gene: TRBV10-3
abundance: NA
CDR3aa: CAISPAQETQYF
CDR3nt: TGTGCCATCAGTCCCGCACAAGAGACCCAGTACTTC

d_gene: NA
j_gene: TRBJ1-2
v_gene: TRBV7-2
abundance: NA
CDR3aa: CASSTQGQGYTF
CDR3nt: TGTGCCAGCAGCACCCAAGGACAGGGCTACACCTTC

d_gene: NA
j_gene: TRBJ1-3
v_gene: TRBV12-3/TRBV12-4
abundance: NA
CDR3aa: CASSLLGAVGNTIYF
CDR3nt: TGTGCCAGCAGTTTACTGGGGGCGGTTGGAAACACCATATATTTT

d_gene: TRBD2
j_gene: TRBJ2-1
v_gene: TRBV7-3
abundance: few
CDR3aa: CASSALLAGGNDEQFF
CDR3nt: TGTGCCAGCAGCGCCTTACTAGCGGGAGGTAACGATGAGCAGTTCTTC

d_gene: NA
j_gene: TRBJ2-3
v_gene: TRBV7-2
abundance: many
CDR3aa: CASSSARAFLGTDTQYF
CDR3nt: TGTGCCAGCAGCTCAGCCAGGGCTTTTCTCGGCACAGATACGCAGTATTTT

d_gene: NA
j_gene: TRBJ2-7
v_gene: TRBV7-2
abundance: NA
CDR3aa: CASSLVSESYEQYF
CDR3nt: TGTGCCAGCAGCTTAGTGTCAGAATCCTACGAGCAGTACTTC

d_gene: TRBD1
j_gene: TRBJ2-1
v_gene: TRBV18
abundance: NA
CDR3aa: CASSSETGNEQFF
CDR3nt: TGTGCCAGCTCTTCTGAGACAGGGAATGAGCAGTTCTTC

d_gene: NA
j_gene: TRBJ2-3
v_gene: TRBV28
abundance: NA
CDR3aa: CATIGTTGTDTQYF
CDR3nt: TGTGCCACCATTGGGACAACCGGCACAGATACGCAGTATTTT

d_gene: TRBD1
j_gene: TRBJ2-5
v_gene: TRBV20-1
abundance: NA
CDR3aa: CSAFNTGERAKETQYF
CDR3nt: TGCAGTGCTTTTAATACAGGGGAGAGGGCTAAGGAGACCCAGTACTTC

d_gene: NA
j_gene: TRBJ2-2
v_gene: TRBV7-2
abundance: NA
CDR3aa: CASSSDRPTGELFF
CDR3nt: TGTGCCAGCAGCTCGGACAGACCTACCGGGGAGCTGTTTTTT

d_gene: NA
j_gene: TRBJ2-5
v_gene: TRBV6-1
abundance: NA
CDR3aa: CASSFTGYAETQYF
CDR3nt: TGTGCCAGCAGTTTTACAGGGTATGCGGAGACCCAGTACTTC

d_gene: NA
j_gene: TRBJ2-3
v_gene: TRBV4-3
abundance: many
CDR3aa: CASSPPSGDTQYF
CDR3nt: TGCGCCAGCAGCCCCCCGTCGGGGGATACGCAGTATTTT

d_gene: TRBD2
j_gene: TRBJ2-3
v_gene: TRBV6-4
abundance: few
CDR3aa: CASSLTGTTLGDTQYF
CDR3nt: TGTGCCAGCAGTCTCACGGGGACTACCCTGGGGGATACGCAGTATTTT

d_gene: NA
j_gene: TRBJ1-3
v_gene: TRBV7-2
abundance: few
CDR3aa: CASSLATQDGNTIYF
CDR3nt: TGTGCCAGCAGCTTAGCGACCCAAGATGGAAACACCATATATTTT

d_gene: TRBD1
j_gene: TRBJ1-2
v_gene: TRBV6-5
abundance: few
CDR3aa: CASSYPLQGPYGYTF
CDR3nt: TGTGCCAGCAGTTACCCCTTACAGGGGCCCTATGGCTACACCTTC

d_gene: NA
j_gene: TRBJ1-6
v_gene: TRBV3-1
abundance: NA
CDR3aa: CASSQDLGSPLHF
CDR3nt: TGTGCCAGCAGCCAAGATCTGGGTTCACCCCTCCACTTT

d_gene: TRBD1
j_gene: TRBJ2-1
v_gene: TRBV7-2
abundance: NA
CDR3aa: CASSRGRYNEQFF
CDR3nt: TGTGCCAGCAGTAGGGGGCGATACAATGAGCAGTTCTTC

d_gene: NA
j_gene: TRBJ2-3
v_gene: TRBV7-8
abundance: few
CDR3aa: CASSLTRTTDTQYF
CDR3nt: TGTGCCAGCAGCCTCACGAGGACAACAGATACGCAGTATTTT

d_gene: NA
j_gene: TRBJ2-5
v_gene: TRBV15
abundance: NA
CDR3aa: CATSRPDSQETQYF
CDR3nt: TGTGCCACCAGCAGACCGGACAGCCAAGAGACCCAGTACTTC

d_gene: TRBD2
j_gene: TRBJ2-2
v_gene: TRBV6-5
abundance: NA
CDR3aa: CATKLLAGGVGELFF
CDR3nt: TGTGCCACCAAATTACTAGCGGGAGGGGTCGGGGAGCTGTTTTTT

d_gene: NA
j_gene: TRBJ2-1
v_gene: TRBV20-1
abundance: NA
CDR3aa: CSARDLTGFRVGEQFF
CDR3nt: TGCAGTGCTAGAGATTTAACCGGGTTTCGGGTTGGTGAGCAGTTCTTC

d_gene: TRBD1
j_gene: TRBJ1-2
v_gene: TRBV5-4
abundance: NA
CDR3aa: CASSGSGQKNYGYTF
CDR3nt: TGTGCCAGCAGCGGGTCGGGACAGAAGAACTATGGCTACACCTTC

d_gene: NA
j_gene: TRBJ2-2
v_gene: TRBV7-6
abundance: NA
CDR3aa: CASSLGRVNTGELFF
CDR3nt: TGTGCCAGCAGCTTAGGCAGGGTGAACACCGGGGAGCTGTTTTTT

d_gene: TRBD1
j_gene: TRBJ1-6
v_gene: TRBV5-8
abundance: NA
CDR3aa: CASSWTGGQSPLHF
CDR3nt: TGTGCCAGCAGTTGGACAGGGGGCCAATCACCCCTCCACTTT

d_gene: TRBD2
j_gene: TRBJ2-3
v_gene: TRBV7-2
abundance: NA
CDR3aa: CASSSVAGVRDTQYF
CDR3nt: TGTGCCAGCAGCTCTGTAGCGGGGGTACGAGATACGCAGTATTTT

d_gene: NA
j_gene: TRBJ2-7
v_gene: TRBV15
abundance: NA
CDR3aa: CATSSDNSYEQYF
CDR3nt: TGTGCCACCAGCTCTGACAATTCCTACGAGCAGTACTTC

d_gene: NA
j_gene: TRBJ2-7
v_gene: TRBV5-1
abundance: NA
CDR3aa: CASSWLGRQYF
CDR3nt: TGCGCCAGCAGCTGGCTCGGACGGCAGTACTTC

d_gene: NA
j_gene: TRBJ2-3
v_gene: TRBV7-2
abundance: few
CDR3aa: CASSFQRGRTDTQYF
CDR3nt: TGTGCCAGCAGCTTCCAAAGGGGCAGAACAGATACGCAGTATTTT

d_gene: TRBD1
j_gene: TRBJ1-2
v_gene: TRBV20-1
abundance: NA
CDR3aa: CSARTGGDYGYTF
CDR3nt: TGCAGTGCTAGGACAGGGGGAGACTATGGCTACACCTTC

d_gene: NA
j_gene: TRBJ1-6
v_gene: TRBV12-3/TRBV12-4
abundance: NA
CDR3aa: CASSRSTAHNSPLHF
CDR3nt: TGTGCCAGCAGTCGTAGTACCGCCCATAATTCACCCCTCCACTTT

d_gene: NA
j_gene: TRBJ2-7
v_gene: TRBV4-2
abundance: many
CDR3aa: CASSQERRLERYF
CDR3nt: TGTGCCAGCAGCCAAGAGAGGCGGCTGGAACGATACTTC

d_gene: NA
j_gene: TRBJ2-3
v_gene: TRBV20-1
abundance: few
CDR3aa: CSAYTDTQYF
CDR3nt: TGCAGTGCATACACAGATACGCAGTATTTT

d_gene: NA
j_gene: TRBJ2-2
v_gene: TRBV12-3/TRBV12-4
abundance: few
CDR3aa: CASSQGLRGELFF
CDR3nt: TGTGCCAGCAGCCAGGGACTCCGCGGGGAGCTGTTTTTT

d_gene: TRBD1
j_gene: TRBJ2-3
v_gene: TRBV6-1
abundance: NA
CDR3aa: CASKGQGTDTQYF
CDR3nt: TGTGCCAGCAAAGGACAGGGGACAGATACGCAGTATTTT

d_gene: TRBD2
j_gene: TRBJ2-1
v_gene: TRBV7-8
abundance: NA
CDR3aa: CASSERLAGINEQFF
CDR3nt: TGTGCCAGCTCGGAAAGATTAGCGGGTATCAATGAGCAGTTCTTC

d_gene: NA
j_gene: TRBJ2-5
v_gene: TRBV12-3/TRBV12-4
abundance: NA
CDR3aa: CASSPSRYQETQYF
CDR3nt: TGTGCCAGCAGTCCCAGCCGGTACCAAGAGACCCAGTACTTC

d_gene: NA
j_gene: TRBJ2-7
v_gene: TRBV29-1
abundance: NA
CDR3aa: CSPNPGDEQYF
CDR3nt: TGCAGCCCTAATCCCGGAGACGAGCAGTACTTC

d_gene: NA
j_gene: TRBJ2-3
v_gene: TRBV29-1
abundance: few
CDR3aa: CSVANLLTNTQYF
CDR3nt: TGCAGCGTCGCCAACCTACTAACAAATACGCAGTATTTT

d_gene: TRBD2
j_gene: TRBJ2-3
v_gene: TRBV7-2
abundance: few
CDR3aa: CASSPRTSGRGTDTQYF
CDR3nt: TGTGCCAGCAGCCCCAGGACTAGCGGGAGGGGTACAGATACGCAGTATTTT

d_gene: NA
j_gene: TRBJ2-3
v_gene: TRBV15
abundance: NA
CDR3aa: CATSQNTDTQYF
CDR3nt: TGTGCCACCAGCCAAAACACAGATACGCAGTATTTT

d_gene: NA
j_gene: TRBJ2-1
v_gene: TRBV18
abundance: NA
CDR3aa: CASSPVTPYEQFF
CDR3nt: TGTGCCAGCTCACCAGTCACTCCCTATGAGCAGTTCTTC

d_gene: NA
j_gene: TRBJ2-3
v_gene: TRBV12-3/TRBV12-4
abundance: many
CDR3aa: CASSPSVVGKISTDTQYF
CDR3nt: TGTGCCAGCAGTCCCAGTGTCGTGGGGAAAATCAGCACAGATACGCAGTATTTT

d_gene: NA
j_gene: TRBJ1-1
v_gene: TRBV11-2
abundance: NA
CDR3aa: CASSPLGWPGLNTEAFF
CDR3nt: TGTGCCAGCAGCCCTCTTGGATGGCCGGGCCTGAACACTGAAGCTTTCTTT

d_gene: NA
j_gene: TRBJ1-2
v_gene: TRBV29-1
abundance: NA
CDR3aa: CSVESYGYTF
CDR3nt: TGCAGCGTTGAGAGCTATGGCTACACCTTC

d_gene: NA
j_gene: TRBJ1-2
v_gene: TRBV6-5
abundance: few
CDR3aa: CASTGTGYGYTF
CDR3nt: TGTGCCAGCACCGGGACTGGCTATGGCTACACCTTC

d_gene: NA
j_gene: TRBJ1-2
v_gene: TRBV29-1
abundance: many
CDR3aa: CSVQQYNGYTF
CDR3nt: TGCAGCGTGCAACAATACAATGGCTACACCTTC

d_gene: NA
j_gene: TRBJ2-2
v_gene: TRBV4-3
abundance: many
CDR3aa: CASSQETGRNTGELFF
CDR3nt: TGCGCCAGCAGCCAAGAAACGGGGAGGAACACCGGGGAGCTGTTTTTT

d_gene: NA
j_gene: TRBJ1-2
v_gene: TRBV5-6
abundance: few
CDR3aa: CASSLNVQYGYTF
CDR3nt: TGTGCCAGCAGCTTAAACGTCCAGTATGGCTACACCTTC